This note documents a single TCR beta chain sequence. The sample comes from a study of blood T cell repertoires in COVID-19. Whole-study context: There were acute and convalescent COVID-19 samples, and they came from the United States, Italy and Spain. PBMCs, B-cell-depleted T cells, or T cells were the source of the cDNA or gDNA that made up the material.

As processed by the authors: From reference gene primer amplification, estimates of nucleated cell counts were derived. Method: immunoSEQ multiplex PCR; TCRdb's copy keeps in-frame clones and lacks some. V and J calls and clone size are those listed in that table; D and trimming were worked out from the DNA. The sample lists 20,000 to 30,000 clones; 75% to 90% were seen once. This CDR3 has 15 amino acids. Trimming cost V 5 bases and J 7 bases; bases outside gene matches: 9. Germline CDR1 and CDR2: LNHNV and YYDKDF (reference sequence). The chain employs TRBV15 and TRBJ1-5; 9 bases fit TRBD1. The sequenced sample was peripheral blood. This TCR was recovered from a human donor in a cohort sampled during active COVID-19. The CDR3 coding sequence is TGTGCCACCAGCCCCCGGGACAGGGTGAACCAGCCCCAGCATTTT. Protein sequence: CATSPRDRVNQPQHF. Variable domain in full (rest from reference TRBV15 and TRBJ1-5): DAMVIQNPRYQVTQFGKPVTLSCSQTLNHNVMYWYQQKSSQAPKLLFHYYDKDFNNEADTPDNFQSRRPNTSFCFLDIRSPGLGDTAMYLCATSPRDRVNQPQHFGDGTRLSIL.